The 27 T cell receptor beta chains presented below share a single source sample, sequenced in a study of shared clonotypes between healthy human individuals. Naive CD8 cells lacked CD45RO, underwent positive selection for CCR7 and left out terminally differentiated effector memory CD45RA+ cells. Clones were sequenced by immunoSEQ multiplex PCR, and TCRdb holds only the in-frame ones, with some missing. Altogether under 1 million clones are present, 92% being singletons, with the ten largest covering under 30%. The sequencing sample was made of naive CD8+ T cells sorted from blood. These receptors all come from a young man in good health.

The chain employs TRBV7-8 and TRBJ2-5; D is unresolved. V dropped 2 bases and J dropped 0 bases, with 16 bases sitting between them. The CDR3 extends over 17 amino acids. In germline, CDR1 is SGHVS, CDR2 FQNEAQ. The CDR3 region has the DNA TGTGCCAGCAGCTTAACTGACCGCCCTAGGTACCAAGAGACCCAGTACTTC. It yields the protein CASSLTDRPRYQETQYF.

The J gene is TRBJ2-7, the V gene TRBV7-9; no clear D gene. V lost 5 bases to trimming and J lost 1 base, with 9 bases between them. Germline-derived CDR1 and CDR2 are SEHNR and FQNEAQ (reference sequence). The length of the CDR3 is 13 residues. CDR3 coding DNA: TGTGCCAGCAGCCCTATCTTGTCCTACGAGCAGTACTTC. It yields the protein CASSPILSYEQYF.

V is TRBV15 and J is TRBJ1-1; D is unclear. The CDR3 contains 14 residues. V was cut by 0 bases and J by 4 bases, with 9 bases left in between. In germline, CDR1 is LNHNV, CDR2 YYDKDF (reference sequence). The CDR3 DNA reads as TGTGCCACCAGCAGAGATCTGGGGTCCACTGAAGCTTTCTTT. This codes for CATSRDLGSTEAFF.

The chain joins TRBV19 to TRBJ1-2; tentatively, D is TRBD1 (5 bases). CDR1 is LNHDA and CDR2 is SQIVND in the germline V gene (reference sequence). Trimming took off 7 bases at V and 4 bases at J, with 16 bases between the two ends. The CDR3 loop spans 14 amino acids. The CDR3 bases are TGTGCCAGTAAGGGGTCAGGGATCCCCTATGGCTACACCTTC. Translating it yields CASKGSGIPYGYTF. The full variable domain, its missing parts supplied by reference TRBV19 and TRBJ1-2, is DGGITQSPKYLFRKEGQNVTLSCEQNLNHDAMYWYRQDPGQGLRLIYYSQIVNDFQKGDIAEGYSVSREKKESFPLTVTSAQKNPTAFYLCASKGSGIPYGYTFGSGTRLTVV.

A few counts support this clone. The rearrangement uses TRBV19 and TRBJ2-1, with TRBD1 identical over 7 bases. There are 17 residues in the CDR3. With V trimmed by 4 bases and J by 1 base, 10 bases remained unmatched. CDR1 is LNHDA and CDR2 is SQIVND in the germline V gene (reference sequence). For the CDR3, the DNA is TGTGCCAGTAGTAGGTCACAGGGGCGGAAGTCCTACAATGAGCAGTTCTTC. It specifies CASSRSQGRKSYNEQFF.

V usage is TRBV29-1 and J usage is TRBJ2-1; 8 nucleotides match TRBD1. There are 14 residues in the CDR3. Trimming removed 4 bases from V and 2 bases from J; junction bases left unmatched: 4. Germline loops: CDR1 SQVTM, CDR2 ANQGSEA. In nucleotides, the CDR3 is TGCAGCGTTGTAACAGGGGGAACCTACAATGAGCAGTTCTTC. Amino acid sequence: CSVVTGGTYNEQFF.

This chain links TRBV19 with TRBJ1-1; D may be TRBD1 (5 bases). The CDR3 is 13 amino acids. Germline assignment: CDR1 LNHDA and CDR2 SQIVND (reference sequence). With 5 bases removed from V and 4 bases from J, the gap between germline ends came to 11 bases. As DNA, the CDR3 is TGTGCCAGTAGTTTGAGGGGATCCACTGAAGCTTTCTTT. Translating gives CASSLRGSTEAFF. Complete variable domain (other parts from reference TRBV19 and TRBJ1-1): DGGITQSPKYLFRKEGQNVTLSCEQNLNHDAMYWYRQDPGQGLRLIYYSQIVNDFQKGDIAEGYSVSREKKESFPLTVTSAQKNPTAFYLCASSLRGSTEAFFGQGTRLTVV.

The CDR3 coding sequence is TGTGCCAGCAGCTTACCCCTTAAAGCGCAAGGATACAATGAGCAGTTCTTC. Translation: CASSLPLKAQGYNEQFF. The chain is built from TRBV7-2 and TRBJ2-1, with D unresolved. Trimming took 2 bases from V and 4 from J, leaving 18 bases between them. Germline V gene sequence: CDR1 SGHTA, CDR2 FQGNSA. This CDR3 contains 17 residues.

The CDR3 region has the DNA TGTGCTAGTGGTTTGGTATCGTTTGACAGTACCTCTTTCTATGGCTACACCTTC. Amino acids: CASGLVSFDSTSFYGYTF. The chain couples TRBV12-5 to TRBJ1-2, with D possibly being TRBD1 (5 bases). Trimming removed 0 bases from V and 4 bases from J, with 21 bases in between. Looked up from germline, CDR1 is LGHNT and CDR2 is FRNRAP. This CDR3 contains 18 residues.

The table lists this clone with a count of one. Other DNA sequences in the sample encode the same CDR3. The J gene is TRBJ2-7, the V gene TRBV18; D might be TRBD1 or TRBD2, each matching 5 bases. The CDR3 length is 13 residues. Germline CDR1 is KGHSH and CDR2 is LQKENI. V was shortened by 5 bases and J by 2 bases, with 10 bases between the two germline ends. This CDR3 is CASSGDRTYEQYF. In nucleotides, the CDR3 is TGTGCCAGCTCAGGGGACCGAACCTACGAGCAGTACTTC.

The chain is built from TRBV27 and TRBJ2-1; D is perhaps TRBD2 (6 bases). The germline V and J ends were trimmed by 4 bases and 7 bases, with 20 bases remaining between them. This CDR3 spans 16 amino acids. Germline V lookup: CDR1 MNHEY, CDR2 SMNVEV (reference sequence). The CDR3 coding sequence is TGTGCCAGCAGTTCCCCTCGGGAGCTGGGGGTGAATGAGCAGTTCTTC. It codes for CASSSPRELGVNEQFF.

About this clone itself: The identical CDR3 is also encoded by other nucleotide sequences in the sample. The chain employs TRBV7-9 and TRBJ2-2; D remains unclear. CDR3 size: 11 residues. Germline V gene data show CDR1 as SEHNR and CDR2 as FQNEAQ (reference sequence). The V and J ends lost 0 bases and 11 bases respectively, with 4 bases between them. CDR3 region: CASSLAGELFF. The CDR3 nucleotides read TGTGCCAGCAGCTTAGCGGGAGAGCTGTTTTTT.

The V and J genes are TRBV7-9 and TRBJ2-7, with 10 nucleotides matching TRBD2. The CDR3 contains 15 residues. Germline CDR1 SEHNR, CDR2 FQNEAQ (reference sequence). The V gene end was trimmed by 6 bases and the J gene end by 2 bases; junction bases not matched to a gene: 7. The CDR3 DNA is TGTGCCAGCAGTCACGGGACTAGCGAAGCCTACGAGCAGTACTTC. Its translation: CASSHGTSEAYEQYF.

The CDR3 sequence is CASSPRRLDQPQHF. CDR3 DNA sequence: TGTGCCAGCAGTCCCCGACGCCTCGATCAGCCCCAGCATTTT. The chain couples TRBV27 to TRBJ1-5; no clear D. CDR1 MNHEY and CDR2 SMNVEV come from the germline V gene (reference sequence). V lost 5 bases to trimming and J lost 5 bases, with 13 bases between them. This CDR3 is built from 14 residues.

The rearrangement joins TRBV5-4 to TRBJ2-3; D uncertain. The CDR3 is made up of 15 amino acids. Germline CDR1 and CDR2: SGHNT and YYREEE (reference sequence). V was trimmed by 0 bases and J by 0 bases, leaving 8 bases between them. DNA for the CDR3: TGTGCCAGCAGCTTGGATGGAGTAAGCACAGATACGCAGTATTTT. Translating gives CASSLDGVSTDTQYF.

CDR3 DNA: TGCGCCAGCAGCTGGACACAGGGGTTCGGCACTGAAGCTTTCTTT. It specifies CASSWTQGFGTEAFF. The rearrangement uses TRBV5-1 and TRBJ1-1; 7 bases are a match to TRBD1. The CDR3 is 15 amino acids. In germline, CDR1 is SGHRS, CDR2 YFSETQ. J lost 4 bases, V lost 3 bases, and 9 bases had no gene match.

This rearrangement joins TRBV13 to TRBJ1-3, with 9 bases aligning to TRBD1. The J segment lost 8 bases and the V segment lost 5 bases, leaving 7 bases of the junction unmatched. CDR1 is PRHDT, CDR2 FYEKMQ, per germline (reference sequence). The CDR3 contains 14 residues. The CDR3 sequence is CASSPRTGVDTIYF. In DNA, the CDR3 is TGTGCCAGCAGCCCGAGGACAGGGGTGGACACCATATATTTT.

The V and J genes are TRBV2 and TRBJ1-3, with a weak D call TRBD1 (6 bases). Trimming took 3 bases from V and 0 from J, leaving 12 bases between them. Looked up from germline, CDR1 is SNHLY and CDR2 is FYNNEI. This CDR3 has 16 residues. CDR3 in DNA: TGTGCCAGCAGTGAGTTTGGGGGCAGCTCTGGAAACACCATATATTTT. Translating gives CASSEFGGSSGNTIYF.

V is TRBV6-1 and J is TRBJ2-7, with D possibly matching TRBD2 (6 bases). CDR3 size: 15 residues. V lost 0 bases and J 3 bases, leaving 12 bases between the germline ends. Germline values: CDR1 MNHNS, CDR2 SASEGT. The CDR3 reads CASSEAEGMIYEQYF. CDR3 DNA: TGTGCCAGCAGTGAAGCGGAGGGGATGATCTACGAGCAGTACTTC.

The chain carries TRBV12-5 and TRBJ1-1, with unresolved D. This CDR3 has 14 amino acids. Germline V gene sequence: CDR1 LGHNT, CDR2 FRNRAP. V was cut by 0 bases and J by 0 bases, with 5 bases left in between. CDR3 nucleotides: TGTGCTAGTGGTTTGGTACGAATGAACACTGAAGCTTTCTTT. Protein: CASGLVRMNTEAFF.

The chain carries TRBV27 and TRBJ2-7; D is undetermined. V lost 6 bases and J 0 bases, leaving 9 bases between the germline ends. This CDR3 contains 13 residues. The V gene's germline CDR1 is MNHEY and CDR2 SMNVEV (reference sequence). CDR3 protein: CASSPSPSYEQYF. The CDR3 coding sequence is TGTGCCAGCAGCCCCTCTCCCTCCTACGAGCAGTACTTC.

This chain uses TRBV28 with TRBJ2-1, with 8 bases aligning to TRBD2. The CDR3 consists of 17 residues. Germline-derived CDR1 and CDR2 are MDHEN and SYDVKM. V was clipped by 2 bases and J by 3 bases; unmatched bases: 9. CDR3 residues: CASSLPLSGKIYNEQFF. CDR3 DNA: TGTGCCAGCAGTTTACCCCTTAGCGGGAAAATCTACAATGAGCAGTTCTTC.

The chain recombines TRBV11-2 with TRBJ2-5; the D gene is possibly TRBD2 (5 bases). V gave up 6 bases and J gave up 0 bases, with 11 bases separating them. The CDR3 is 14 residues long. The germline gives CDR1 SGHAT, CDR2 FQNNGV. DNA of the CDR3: TGTGCCAGCAGGCTCGGGGATTACCAAGAGACCCAGTACTTC. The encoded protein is CASRLGDYQETQYF.

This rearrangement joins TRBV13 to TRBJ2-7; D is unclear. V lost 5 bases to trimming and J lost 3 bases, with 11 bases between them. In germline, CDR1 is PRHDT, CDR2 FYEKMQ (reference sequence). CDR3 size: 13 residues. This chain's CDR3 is CASSPVAVYEQYF. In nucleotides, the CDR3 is TGTGCCAGCAGCCCTGTCGCGGTCTACGAGCAGTACTTC.

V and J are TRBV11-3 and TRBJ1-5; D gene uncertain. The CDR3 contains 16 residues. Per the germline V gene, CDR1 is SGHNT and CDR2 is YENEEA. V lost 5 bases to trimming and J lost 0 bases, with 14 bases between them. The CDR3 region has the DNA TGTGCCAGCAGCCGCTTGGGGTGCGATAGCAATCAGCCCCAGCATTTT. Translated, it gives CASSRLGCDSNQPQHF.

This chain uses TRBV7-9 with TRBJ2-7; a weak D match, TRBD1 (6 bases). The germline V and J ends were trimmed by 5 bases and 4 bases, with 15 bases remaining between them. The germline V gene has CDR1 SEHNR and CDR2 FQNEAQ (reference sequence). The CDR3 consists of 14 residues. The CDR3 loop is CASSPGTIKYEQYF. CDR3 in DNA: TGTGCCAGCAGCCCTGGGACAATTAAGTACGAGCAGTACTTC.

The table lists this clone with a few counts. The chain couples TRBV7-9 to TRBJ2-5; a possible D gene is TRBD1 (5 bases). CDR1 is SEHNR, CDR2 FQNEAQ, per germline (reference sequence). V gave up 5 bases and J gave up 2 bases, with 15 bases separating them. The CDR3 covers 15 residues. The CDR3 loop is CASSKSRTLQETQYF. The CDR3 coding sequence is TGTGCCAGCAGCAAAAGTAGGACACTTCAAGAGACCCAGTACTTC.